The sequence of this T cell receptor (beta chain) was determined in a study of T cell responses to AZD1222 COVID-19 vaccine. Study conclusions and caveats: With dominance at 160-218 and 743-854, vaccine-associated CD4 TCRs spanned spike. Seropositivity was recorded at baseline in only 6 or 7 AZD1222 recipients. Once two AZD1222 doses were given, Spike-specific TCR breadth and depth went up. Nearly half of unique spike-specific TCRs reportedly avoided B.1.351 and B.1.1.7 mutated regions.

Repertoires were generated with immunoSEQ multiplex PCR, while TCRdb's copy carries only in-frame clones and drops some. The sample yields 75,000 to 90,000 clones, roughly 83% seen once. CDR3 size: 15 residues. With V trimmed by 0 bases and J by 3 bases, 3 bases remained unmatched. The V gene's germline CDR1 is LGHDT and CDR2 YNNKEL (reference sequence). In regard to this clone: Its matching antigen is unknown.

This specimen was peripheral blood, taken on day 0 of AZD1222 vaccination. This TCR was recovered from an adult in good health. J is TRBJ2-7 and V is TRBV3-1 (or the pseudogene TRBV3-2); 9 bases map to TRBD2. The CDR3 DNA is TGTGCCAGCAGCCAAGAGGGACTAGCAGTCTACGAGCAGTACTTC. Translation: CASSQEGLAVYEQYF.